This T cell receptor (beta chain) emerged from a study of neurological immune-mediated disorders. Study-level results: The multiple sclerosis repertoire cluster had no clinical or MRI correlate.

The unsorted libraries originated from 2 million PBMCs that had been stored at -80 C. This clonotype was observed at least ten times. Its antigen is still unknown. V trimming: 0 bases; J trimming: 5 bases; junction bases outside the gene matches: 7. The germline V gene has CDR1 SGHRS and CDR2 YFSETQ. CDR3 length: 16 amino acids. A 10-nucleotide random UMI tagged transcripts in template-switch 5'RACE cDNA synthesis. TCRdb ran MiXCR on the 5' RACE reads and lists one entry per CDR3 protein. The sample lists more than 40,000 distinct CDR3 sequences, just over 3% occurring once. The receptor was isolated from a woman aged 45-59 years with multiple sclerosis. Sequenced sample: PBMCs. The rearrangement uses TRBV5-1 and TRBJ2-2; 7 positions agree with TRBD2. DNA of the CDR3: TGCGCCAGCAGCTTGGGAACTCAAGCGGGAACCGGGGAGCTGTTTTTT. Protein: CASSLGTQAGTGELFF.